What follows are 20 T cell receptor beta chains derived from one specimen sequenced in a study of beta chain features in type 1 diabetes. Findings and caveats of the study: Shortening of TCRB CDR3s, moderate but significant, appeared in all four CD4+ subsets of Type 1 diabetes patients.

The investigators reverse transcribed all of the isolated RNA, so they sequenced expressed TCRB transcripts. Measured with immunoSEQ multiplex PCR; TCRdb has only the in-frame clones, and not every one. In the table there are hundreds of thousands of clones, 10% to 15% of which are singletons. What these receptors recognize is not known. Material for sequencing was naive CD4+ T cells from blood. These TCRs come from a man aged 18 to 29 with type 1 diabetes.

This clone appeared a few times. The genes are TRBV7-6 and TRBJ2-3; D remains ambiguous. Trimming removed 1 base from V and 10 bases from J, with 21 bases in between. Germline V gene lookup returns CDR1 SGHVS and CDR2 FNYEAQ. The CDR3 has 16 amino acids. The CDR3 coding sequence is TGTGCCAGCAGCTTAGACGGCGGAACCCTGCCCTCGCCGCAGTATTTT. Protein: CASSLDGGTLPSPQYF.

The J gene is TRBJ2-2, the V gene TRBV30; D uncertain. This CDR3 is 15 amino acids long. V was cut by 1 base and J by 1 base, with 10 bases left in between. Per germline, CDR1 GTSNPN and CDR2 SVGIG (reference sequence). DNA of the CDR3: TGTGCCTGGAGTGAACTACCCTTGAACACCGGGGAGCTGTTTTTT. This gives the protein CAWSELPLNTGELFF.

A few counts support this clone. CDR3 sequence: CASSVGQVIQYF. Written as DNA, the CDR3 is TGTGCCAGCAGTGTTGGACAGGTGATCCAGTACTTC. The chain carries TRBV6-1 and TRBJ2-5; 7 bases agree with TRBD1. The CDR3 totals 12 residues. Germline lookup yields CDR1 MNHNS and CDR2 SASEGT. V lost 4 bases to trimming and J lost 10 bases; unmatched junction nucleotides: 6.

This chain links TRBV6-5 with TRBJ2-7, with D possibly matching TRBD1 (5 bases). V lost 6 bases, J lost 10 bases, and 13 bases lay in between. Per the germline V gene, CDR1 is MNHEY and CDR2 is SVGAGI. There are 11 residues in the CDR3. CDR3 DNA: TGTGCCAGCAGCTCCCTAGGACATCAGTACTTC. Protein product: CASSSLGHQYF.

This chain connects TRBV9 to TRBJ2-5; perhaps TRBD2 as D (5 bases). Trimming shortened V by 0 bases and J by 5 bases, and 8 bases separated the two germline ends. Germline CDR1 SGDLS, CDR2 YYNGEE. There are 13 residues in the CDR3. CDR3 region: CASSVDGMETQYF. For the CDR3, the DNA is TGTGCCAGCAGCGTAGACGGGATGGAGACCCAGTACTTC.

The rearrangement joins TRBV5-8 to TRBJ1-2; D unresolved. This CDR3 is built from 12 residues. The V gene's germline CDR1 is SGHTS and CDR2 YDEGEE. Trimming removed 0 bases at V and 6 bases at J, with 6 bases between. The CDR3 DNA follows: TGTGCCAGCAGCTTGGGCAACGATGGCTACACCTTC. It translates to CASSLGNDGYTF.

The chain joins TRBV6-5 to TRBJ1-1; D gene uncertain. This CDR3 is built from 12 residues. V was pared by 0 bases and J by 7 bases, with 6 bases between. Per the germline V gene, CDR1 is MNHEY and CDR2 is SVGAGI. The CDR3 is CASSYSYNEAFF. In nucleotides, the CDR3 is TGTGCCAGCAGTTACTCCTATAATGAAGCTTTCTTT.

Concerning this clone itself: The identical CDR3 is also encoded by other nucleotide sequences in the sample. The J gene is TRBJ2-5, the V gene TRBV7-9; weak D call: TRBD1 (6 bases). V dropped 5 bases and J dropped 2 bases, with 12 bases sitting between them. This CDR3 is 14 amino acids long. Germline loops: CDR1 SEHNR, CDR2 FQNEAQ (reference sequence). The CDR3 coding sequence is TGTGCCAGCAGCCCCAGGACAGCGCAAGAGACCCAGTACTTC. Translated: CASSPRTAQETQYF.

This clone was observed a few times. The rearrangement uses TRBV5-1 and TRBJ1-2, with TRBD1 matching over 8 bases. This CDR3 is built from 17 residues. Germline loops: CDR1 SGHRS, CDR2 YFSETQ. The V and J ends lost 4 bases and 4 bases, in that order; junction bases with no gene match: 15. CDR3 sequence: CASSPETGAPSGYGYTF. In DNA form, the CDR3 reads TGCGCCAGCAGCCCCGAGACAGGGGCCCCATCAGGCTATGGCTACACCTTC.

This clone appeared a few times. This chain joins TRBV2 and TRBJ2-2; TRBD2 aligns across 8 bases. V dropped 8 bases and J dropped 0; count of bases not matched to a gene: 5. Germline V gene sequence: CDR1 SNHLY, CDR2 FYNNEI. This CDR3 is built from 15 residues. This chain's CDR3 is CASGAGVANTGELFF. The CDR3 nucleotides read TGTGCCAGCGGAGCGGGGGTAGCGAACACCGGGGAGCTGTTTTTT.

This clone has just a few counts. The CDR3 sequence: CASSLGTVNEQFF. For the CDR3, the DNA is TGTGCCAGCAGCTTGGGGACAGTCAATGAGCAGTTCTTC. The chain joins TRBV5-6 to TRBJ2-1; a weak D match, TRBD1 (6 bases). This CDR3 has 13 residues. The germline V gene has CDR1 SGHDT and CDR2 YYEEEE. Trimming shortened V by 0 bases and J by 6 bases, and 7 bases separated the two germline ends.

This clone has more than one count but fewer than ten. Other DNA sequences in this specimen translate into the identical CDR3. This chain links TRBV6-5 with TRBJ1-5; 8 bases agree with TRBD1. Germline V CDR1 and CDR2: MNHEY, SVGAGI. This CDR3 is 14 amino acids long. The junction had 4 bases not matched to a gene; V was cut back by 5 bases and J by 4 bases. In DNA, the CDR3 is TGTGCCAGCAGTAATACAGGGGGTAATCAGCCCCAGCATTTT. Its protein product is CASSNTGGNQPQHF.

This clone was found a few times. The chain uses TRBV9 and TRBJ2-7; D tentatively fits TRBD1 or TRBD2 (5 bases each). The CDR3 covers 15 residues. Trimming shortened V by 3 bases and J by 0 bases, and 13 bases separated the two germline ends. From germline, CDR1 is SGDLS and CDR2 YYNGEE. The CDR3 coding sequence is TGTGCCAGCAGCGAGGGACCTCAAAGCTCCTACGAGCAGTACTTC. Translated: CASSEGPQSSYEQYF.

This clone appeared a few times. This chain joins TRBV23-1 and TRBJ2-5, with D possibly called TRBD1 or TRBD2 (5 bases each). TRBV23-1 is recorded as an ORF, its role being uncertain. The CDR3 is 14 amino acids. V lost 4 bases and J 4 bases, leaving 13 bases between the germline ends. The CDR3 loop reads CASSLGPGGETQYF. CDR3 DNA sequence: TGCGCCAGCAGTCTTGGACCTGGGGGAGAGACCCAGTACTTC.

This clone was counted between two and nine times. The same CDR3 arises from other DNA sequences in this sample as well. The CDR3 DNA sequence: TGTGCCAGCAGTTCGGGGACAGGGGGATACGAGCAGTACTTC. It translates to CASSSGTGGYEQYF. The J gene is TRBJ2-7, the V gene TRBV7-9, with 11 bases aligning to TRBD1. CDR1 and CDR2 (germline): SEHNR, FQNEAQ (reference sequence). The V gene end was trimmed by 6 bases and the J gene end by 4 bases; junction bases not matched to a gene: 5. This CDR3 contains 14 residues.

This rearrangement joins TRBV5-4 to TRBJ1-2; 9 bases line up with TRBD1. CDR1 and CDR2 (germline): SGHNT, YYREEE (reference sequence). CDR3 length: 16 residues. Trimming took 0 bases from V and 4 from J; bases not matched to a gene: 7. This CDR3 reads CASSLAQGAYSYGYTF. The CDR3 DNA reads TGTGCCAGCAGCTTGGCACAGGGGGCGTATAGCTATGGCTACACCTTC.

This clone occurred a few times. Other DNA sequences in this sample translate to the same CDR3. V gene TRBV29-1 combines with J gene TRBJ2-7; 10 bases are shared with TRBD1. The CDR3 runs 13 residues. Germline loops: CDR1 SQVTM, CDR2 ANQGSEA. J was trimmed by 3 bases and V by 1 base; bases with no gene match: 0. CDR3 nucleotides: TGCAGCGTTGAAGGGACAGGGGGCTACGAGCAGTACTTC. Translating gives CSVEGTGGYEQYF.

This clone was seen only a few times. The gene calls are TRBV6-5 and TRBJ1-2; 7 bases fit TRBD1. The germline V gene has CDR1 MNHEY and CDR2 SVGAGI. The CDR3 consists of 16 residues. After removal of 2 bases from V and 0 bases from J, the junction contained 6 bases not matched to a gene. This CDR3 is CASSYLQGLANYGYTF. CDR3 nucleotide sequence: TGTGCCAGCAGTTACCTACAGGGGTTAGCTAACTATGGCTACACCTTC.

In its sample, this clone was seen a few times. One end of the junction varies from germline; a read error may be responsible. This chain links TRBV5-1 with TRBJ2-7, with 12 bases matching TRBD1. Germline CDR1 reads SGHRS; CDR2 reads YFSETQ. The CDR3 has 14 amino acids. CDR3 nucleotides: TGCGCCAGCAGCTTGGCTCCCGGGACAGGGGGCGTCACCTTC. Translating it yields CASSLAPGTGGVTF.

As for this clone: This CDR3 is also generated by other DNA sequences in the sample. This chain connects TRBV27 to TRBJ2-7, with no clear D. V dropped 5 bases and J dropped 1 base, with 3 bases sitting between them. Per the germline V gene, CDR1 is MNHEY and CDR2 is SMNVEV (reference sequence). The CDR3 length is 11 residues. CDR3 loop: CASSTSYEQYF. The CDR3 DNA reads as TGTGCCAGCAGTACTTCCTACGAGCAGTACTTC.